The 7 T cell receptor beta chains below all came from one sample that was sequenced in a study of T cell responses to AZD1222 COVID-19 vaccine (dated by TCRdb to about 2021). This sample's time point label indicates: about 28 days (+/-7) after the second vaccine dose. To prepare the library, the immunoSEQ multiplex PCR assay was applied. Sourced from immuneACCESS, this table was stored by TCRdb with only in-frame sequences that have V and J called. A share of the clones is absent; for the studies checked, an unresolved V gene accounts for under half, and the remainder has no known explanation. This sample comprises 80,000 to 90,000 clones, approximately 88% of them detected only once. The leading ten clones occupy roughly 5.1% of the sample. The sequencing here drew on peripheral blood, taken 28 days after the second AZD1222 dose. These receptors were collected from an adult who received the AZD1222 COVID-19 vaccine.

The gene calls are TRBV6-1 and TRBJ1-6, with D maybe TRBD1 (5 bases). Germline assignment: CDR1 MNHNS and CDR2 SASEGT. There are 18 residues in the CDR3. V dropped 3 bases and J dropped 0 bases, with 15 bases sitting between them. The CDR3 sequence: CASSEGTDYSSYNSPLHF. The CDR3 nucleotides read TGTGCCAGCAGTGAGGGGACCGATTACAGCTCCTATAATTCACCCCTCCACTTT.

The chain uses TRBV6-5 and TRBJ1-2, with TRBD1 identical over 11 bases. The CDR3 length is 15 residues. Per the germline V gene, CDR1 is MNHEY and CDR2 is SVGAGI. With 0 bases clipped from V and 7 bases from J, the junction kept 4 bases outside the gene matches. DNA for the CDR3: TGTGCCAGCAGTTACTCTGGACAGGGGGCGCGTGGCTACACCTTC. Translating gives CASSYSGQGARGYTF.

This clone was seen only a few times. The chain uses TRBV7-9 and TRBJ2-5; D is ambiguous. Germline CDR1 SEHNR, CDR2 FQNEAQ (reference sequence). The CDR3 runs to 15 residues. Trimming pared 0 bases from V and 1 base from J, leaving 9 bases between. The CDR3: CASSLAYGTQETQYF. The CDR3 coding sequence is TGTGCCAGCAGCTTAGCTTATGGCACCCAAGAGACCCAGTACTTC.

The chain is built from TRBV7-8 and TRBJ2-7; D might be TRBD2 (6 bases). In germline, CDR1 is SGHVS, CDR2 FQNEAQ. The V and J ends lost 0 bases and 1 base respectively, with 13 bases between them. This CDR3 contains 16 residues. Here the CDR3 DNA reads TGTGCCAGCAGCTTAGCGTGGGGCGGGGTGTCCTACGAGCAGTACTTC. Residues: CASSLAWGGVSYEQYF.

Here the CDR3 reads CASSVGGYTDTQYF. The CDR3, as DNA: TGTGCCAGCAGCGTAGGGGGGTACACAGATACGCAGTATTTT. The chain uses TRBV9 and TRBJ2-3, with D perhaps matching TRBD1 or TRBD2 (5 bases each). Trimming took off 0 bases at V and 2 bases at J, with 7 bases between the two ends. Germline loops: CDR1 SGDLS, CDR2 YYNGEE. The CDR3 totals 14 residues.

This clone was found once. V usage is TRBV18 and J usage is TRBJ2-5, with D possibly TRBD1 on 6 matching bases. The germline V and J ends were trimmed by 3 bases and 3 bases, with 11 bases remaining between them. Per the germline V gene, CDR1 is KGHSH and CDR2 is LQKENI. The CDR3 is made up of 14 amino acids. The CDR3 is CASSPRQVEETQYF. CDR3 coding DNA: TGTGCCAGCTCACCTAGACAGGTGGAAGAGACCCAGTACTTC.

In this sample, this clone turned up a few times. This chain links TRBV3-1 (or the pseudogene TRBV3-2) with TRBJ1-5, with 7 bases fitting TRBD1. The ends lost 3 bases at V and 4 bases at J; junction bases unmatched: 3. CDR1 is LGHDT, CDR2 YNNKEL, per germline (reference sequence). The CDR3 runs 14 residues. The CDR3 loop reads CASSQGQPNQPQHF. The CDR3 nucleotides read TGTGCCAGCAGCCAGGGACAGCCAAATCAGCCCCAGCATTTT.